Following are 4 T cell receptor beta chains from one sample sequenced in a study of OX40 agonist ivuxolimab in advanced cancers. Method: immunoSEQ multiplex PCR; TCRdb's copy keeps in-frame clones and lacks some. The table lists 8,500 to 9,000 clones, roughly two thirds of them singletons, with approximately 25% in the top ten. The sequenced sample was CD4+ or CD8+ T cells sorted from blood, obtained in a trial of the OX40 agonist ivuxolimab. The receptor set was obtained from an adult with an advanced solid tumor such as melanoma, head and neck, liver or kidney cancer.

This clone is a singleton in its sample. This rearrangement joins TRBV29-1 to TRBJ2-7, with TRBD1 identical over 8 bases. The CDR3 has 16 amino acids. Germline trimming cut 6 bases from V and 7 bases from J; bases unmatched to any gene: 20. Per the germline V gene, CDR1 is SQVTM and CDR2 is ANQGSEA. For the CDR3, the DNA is TGCAGCGTCGACAGGGGTTCGGGATTGGGGTTAGGAGAGCAGTACTTC. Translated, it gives CSVDRGSGLGLGEQYF.

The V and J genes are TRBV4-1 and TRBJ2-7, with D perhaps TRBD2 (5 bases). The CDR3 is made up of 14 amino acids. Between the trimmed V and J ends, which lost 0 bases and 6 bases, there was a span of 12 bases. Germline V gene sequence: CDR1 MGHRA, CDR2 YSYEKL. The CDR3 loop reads CASSQEELGGEQYF. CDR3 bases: TGCGCCAGCAGCCAAGAAGAGTTAGGAGGCGAGCAGTACTTC.

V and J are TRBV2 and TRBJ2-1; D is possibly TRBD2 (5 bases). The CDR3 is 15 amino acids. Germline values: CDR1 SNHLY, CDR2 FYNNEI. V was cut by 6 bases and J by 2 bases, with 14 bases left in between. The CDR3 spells CASRAGRSTYNEQFF. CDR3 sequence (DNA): TGTGCCAGCAGGGCGGGCAGGAGCACCTACAATGAGCAGTTCTTC.

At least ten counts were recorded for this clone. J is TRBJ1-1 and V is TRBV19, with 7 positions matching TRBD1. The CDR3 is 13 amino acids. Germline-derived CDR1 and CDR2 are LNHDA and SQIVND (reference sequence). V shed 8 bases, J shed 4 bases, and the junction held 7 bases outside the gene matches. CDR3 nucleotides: TGTGCCAGTGCAGGGGGACGGGGCACTGAAGCTTTCTTT. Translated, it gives CASAGGRGTEAFF. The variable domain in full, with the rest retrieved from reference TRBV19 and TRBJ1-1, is DGGITQSPKYLFRKEGQNVTLSCEQNLNHDAMYWYRQDPGQGLRLIYYSQIVNDFQKGDIAEGYSVSREKKESFPLTVTSAQKNPTAFYLCASAGGRGTEAFFGQGTRLTVV.